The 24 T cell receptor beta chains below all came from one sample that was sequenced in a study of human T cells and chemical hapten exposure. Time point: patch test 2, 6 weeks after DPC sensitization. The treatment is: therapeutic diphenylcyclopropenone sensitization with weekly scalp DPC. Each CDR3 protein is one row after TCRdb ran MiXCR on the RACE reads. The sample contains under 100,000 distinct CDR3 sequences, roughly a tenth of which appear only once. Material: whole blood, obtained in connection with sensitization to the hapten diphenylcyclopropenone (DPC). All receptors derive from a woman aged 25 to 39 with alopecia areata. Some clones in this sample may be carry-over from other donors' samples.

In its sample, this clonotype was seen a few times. CDR3 nucleotide sequence: TGCGCCAGCAGCTTGGACCGCGCAAACACTGAAGCTTTCTTT. As protein: CASSLDRANTEAFF. The rearrangement joins TRBV5-1 to TRBJ1-1; D call uncertain. There are 14 residues in the CDR3. Per the germline V gene, CDR1 is SGHRS and CDR2 is YFSETQ. The V gene lost 0 bases and the J gene lost 2 bases, with 8 bases spanning the gap.

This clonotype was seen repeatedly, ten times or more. The CDR3 DNA sequence: TGCGCCAGCAGCGAGGGACAGGGATGGAATTCACCCCTCCACTTT. The encoded protein is CASSEGQGWNSPLHF. V usage is TRBV5-1 and J usage is TRBJ1-6, with 9 bases fitting TRBD1. The CDR3 is made up of 15 amino acids. Germline loops: CDR1 SGHRS, CDR2 YFSETQ. Unmatched junction bases numbered 6, after V lost 4 bases and J lost 7 bases. The full variable domain, in which reference TRBV5-1 and TRBJ1-6 provide the parts outside the CDR3, is KAGVTQTPRYLIKTRGQQVTLSCSPISGHRSVSWYQQTPGQGLQFLFEYFSETQRNKGNFPGRFSGRQFSNSRSEMNVSTLELGDSALYLCASSEGQGWNSPLHFGNGTRLTVT.

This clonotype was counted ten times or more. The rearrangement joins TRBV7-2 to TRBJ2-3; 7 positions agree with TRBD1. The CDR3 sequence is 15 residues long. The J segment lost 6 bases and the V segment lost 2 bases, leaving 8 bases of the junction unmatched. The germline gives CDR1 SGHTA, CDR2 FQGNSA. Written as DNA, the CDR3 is TGTGCCAGCAGCTTAATGAGGGGGCTGTCGGATACGCAGTATTTT. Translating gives CASSLMRGLSDTQYF.

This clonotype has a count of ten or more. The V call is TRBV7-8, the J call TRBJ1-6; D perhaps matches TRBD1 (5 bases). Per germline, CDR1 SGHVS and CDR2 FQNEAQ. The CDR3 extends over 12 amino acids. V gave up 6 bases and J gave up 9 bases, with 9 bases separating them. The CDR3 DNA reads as TGTGCCAGCAGTTCCAGGGTTTCACCCCTCCACTTT. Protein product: CASSSRVSPLHF.

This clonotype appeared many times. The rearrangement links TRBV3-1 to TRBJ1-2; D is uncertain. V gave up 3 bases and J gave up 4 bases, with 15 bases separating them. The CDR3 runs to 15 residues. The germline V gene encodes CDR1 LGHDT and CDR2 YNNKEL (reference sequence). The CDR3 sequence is CASSQVLGAAYGYTF. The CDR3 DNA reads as TGTGCCAGCAGCCAGGTTTTGGGAGCCGCCTATGGCTACACCTTC.

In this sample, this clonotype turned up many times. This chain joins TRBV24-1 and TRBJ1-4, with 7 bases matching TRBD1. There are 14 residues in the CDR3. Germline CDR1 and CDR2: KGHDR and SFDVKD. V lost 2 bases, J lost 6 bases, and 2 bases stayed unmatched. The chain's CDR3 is CATSDSGTDEKLFF. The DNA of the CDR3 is TGTGCCACCAGTGATTCCGGGACAGATGAAAAACTGTTTTTT.

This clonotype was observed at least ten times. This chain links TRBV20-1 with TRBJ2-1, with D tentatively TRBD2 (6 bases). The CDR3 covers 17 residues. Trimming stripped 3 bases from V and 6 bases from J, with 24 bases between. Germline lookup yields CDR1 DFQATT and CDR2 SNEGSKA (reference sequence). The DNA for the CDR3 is TGCAGTGCTAGGGGGGGTTTGTTTAGGGACCGTCCCAATGAGCAGTTCTTC. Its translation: CSARGGLFRDRPNEQFF.

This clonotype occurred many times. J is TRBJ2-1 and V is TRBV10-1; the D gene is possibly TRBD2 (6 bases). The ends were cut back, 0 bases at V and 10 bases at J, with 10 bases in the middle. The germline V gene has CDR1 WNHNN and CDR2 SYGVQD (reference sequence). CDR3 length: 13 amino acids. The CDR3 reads CASSESGTWEQFF. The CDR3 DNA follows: TGCGCCAGCAGTGAGTCTGGGACTTGGGAGCAGTTCTTC.

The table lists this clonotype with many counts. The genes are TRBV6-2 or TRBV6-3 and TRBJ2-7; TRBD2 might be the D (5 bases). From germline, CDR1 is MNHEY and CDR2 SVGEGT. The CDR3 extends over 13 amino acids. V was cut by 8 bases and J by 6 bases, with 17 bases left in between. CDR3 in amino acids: CASFSRERREQYF. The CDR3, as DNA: TGTGCCAGCTTTTCCCGGGAAAGGCGCGAGCAGTACTTC.

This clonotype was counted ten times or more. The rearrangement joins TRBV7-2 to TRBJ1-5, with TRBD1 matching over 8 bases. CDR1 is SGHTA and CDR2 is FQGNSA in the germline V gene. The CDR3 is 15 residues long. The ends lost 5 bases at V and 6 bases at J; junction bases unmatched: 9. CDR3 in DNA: TGTGCCAGCAGCCTCAATCAGGGGGCGGGTCAGCCCCAGCATTTT. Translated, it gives CASSLNQGAGQPQHF. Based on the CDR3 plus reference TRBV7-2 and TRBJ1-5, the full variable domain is GAGVSQSPSNKVTEKGKDVELRCDPISGHTALYWYRQSLGQGLEFLIYFQGNSAPDKSGLPSDRFSAERTGGSVSTLTIQRTQQEDSAVYLCASSLNQGAGQPQHFGDGTRLSIL.

The CDR3 here is CAISESKSRTTYGYTF. The CDR3 DNA reads TGTGCCATCAGTGAGTCAAAAAGTCGTACCACCTATGGCTACACCTTC. V usage is TRBV10-3 and J usage is TRBJ1-2; no definite D call. This CDR3 has 16 amino acids. The germline V and J ends were trimmed by 0 bases and 4 bases, with 15 bases remaining between them. Germline V gene sequence: CDR1 ENHRY, CDR2 SYGVKD.

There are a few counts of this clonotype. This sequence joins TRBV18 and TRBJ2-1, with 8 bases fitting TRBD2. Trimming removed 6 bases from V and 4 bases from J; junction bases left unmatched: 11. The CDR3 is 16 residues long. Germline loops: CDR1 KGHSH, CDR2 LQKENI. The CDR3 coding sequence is TGTGCCAGCTCTATCCGACCGGGGGGGACGTACAATGAGCAGTTCTTC. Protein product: CASSIRPGGTYNEQFF.

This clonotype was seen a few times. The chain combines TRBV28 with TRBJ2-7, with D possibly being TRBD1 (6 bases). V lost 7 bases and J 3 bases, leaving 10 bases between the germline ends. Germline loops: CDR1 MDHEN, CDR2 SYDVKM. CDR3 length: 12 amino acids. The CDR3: CASNRDNYEQYF. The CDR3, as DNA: TGTGCCAGCAACAGGGACAACTACGAGCAGTACTTC. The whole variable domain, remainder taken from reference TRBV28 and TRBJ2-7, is DVKVTQSSRYLVKRTGEKVFLECVQDMDHENMFWYRQDPGLGLRLIYFSYDVKMKEKGDIPEGYSVSREKKERFSLILESASTNQTSMYLCASNRDNYEQYFGPGTRLTVT.

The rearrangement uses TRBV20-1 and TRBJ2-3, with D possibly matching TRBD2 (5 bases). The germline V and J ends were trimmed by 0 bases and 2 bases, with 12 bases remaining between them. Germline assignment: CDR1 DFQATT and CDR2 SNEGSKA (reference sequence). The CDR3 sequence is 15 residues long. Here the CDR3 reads CSARDDLAATDTQYF. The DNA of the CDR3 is TGCAGTGCTAGAGATGATCTAGCAGCCACAGATACGCAGTATTTT.

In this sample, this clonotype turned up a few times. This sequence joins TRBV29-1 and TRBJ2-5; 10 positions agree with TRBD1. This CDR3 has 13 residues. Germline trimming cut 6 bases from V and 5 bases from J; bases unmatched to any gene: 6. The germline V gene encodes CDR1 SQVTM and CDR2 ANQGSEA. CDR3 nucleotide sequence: TGCAGCGTCCGGGACAGGGGTTTGGAGACCCAGTACTTC. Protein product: CSVRDRGLETQYF.

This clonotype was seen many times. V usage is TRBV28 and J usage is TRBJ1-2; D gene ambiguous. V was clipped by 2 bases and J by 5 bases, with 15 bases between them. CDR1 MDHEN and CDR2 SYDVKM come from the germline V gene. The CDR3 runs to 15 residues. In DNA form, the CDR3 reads TGTGCCAGCAGTTTACCCCCAGCGACAAATTATGGCTACACCTTC. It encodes CASSLPPATNYGYTF.

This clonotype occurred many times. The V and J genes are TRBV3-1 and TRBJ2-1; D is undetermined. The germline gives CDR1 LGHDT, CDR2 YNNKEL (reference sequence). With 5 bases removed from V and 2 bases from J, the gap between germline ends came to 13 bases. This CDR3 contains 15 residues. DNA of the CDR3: TGTGCCAGCAGCATCTCGCTTATAGCCTACAATGAGCAGTTCTTC. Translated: CASSISLIAYNEQFF.

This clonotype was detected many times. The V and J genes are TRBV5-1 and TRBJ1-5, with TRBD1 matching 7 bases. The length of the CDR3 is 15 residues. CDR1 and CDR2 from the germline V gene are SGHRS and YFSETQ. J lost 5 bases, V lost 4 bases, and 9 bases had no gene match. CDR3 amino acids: CASSPLTGADQPQHF. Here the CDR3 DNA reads TGCGCCAGCAGCCCATTAACAGGGGCGGATCAGCCCCAGCATTTT.

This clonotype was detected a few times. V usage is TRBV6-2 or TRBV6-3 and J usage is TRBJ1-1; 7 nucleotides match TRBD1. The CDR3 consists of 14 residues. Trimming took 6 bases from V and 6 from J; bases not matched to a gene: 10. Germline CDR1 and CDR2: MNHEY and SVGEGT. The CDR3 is CASRPAGQFAEAFF. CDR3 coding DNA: TGTGCCAGCAGACCCGCGGGACAGTTCGCTGAAGCTTTCTTT.

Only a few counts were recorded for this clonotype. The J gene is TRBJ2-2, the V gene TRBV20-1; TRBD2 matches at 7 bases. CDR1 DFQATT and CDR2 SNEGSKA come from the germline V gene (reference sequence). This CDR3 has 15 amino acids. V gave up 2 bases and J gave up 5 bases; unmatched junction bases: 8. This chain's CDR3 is CSARPPGGLTGELFF. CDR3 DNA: TGCAGTGCTAGACCCCCGGGAGGTCTTACCGGGGAGCTGTTTTTT.

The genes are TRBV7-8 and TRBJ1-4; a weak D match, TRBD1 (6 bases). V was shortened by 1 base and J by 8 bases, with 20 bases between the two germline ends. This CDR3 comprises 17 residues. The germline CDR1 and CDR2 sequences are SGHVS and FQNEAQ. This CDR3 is CASSLGPLGGHLEKLFF. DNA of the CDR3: TGTGCCAGCAGCTTAGGGCCTTTGGGGGGGCATCTCGAAAAACTGTTTTTT. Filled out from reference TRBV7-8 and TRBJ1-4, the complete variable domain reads GAGVSQSPRYKVAKRGQDVALRCDPISGHVSLFWYQQALGQGPEFLTYFQNEAQLDKSGLPSDRFFAERPEGSVSTLKIQRTQQEDSAVYLCASSLGPLGGHLEKLFFGSGTQLSVL.

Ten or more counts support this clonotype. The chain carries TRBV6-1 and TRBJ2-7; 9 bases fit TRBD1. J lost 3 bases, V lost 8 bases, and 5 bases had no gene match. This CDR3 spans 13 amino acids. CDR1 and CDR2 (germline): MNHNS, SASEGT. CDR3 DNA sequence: TGTGCCAGCGCCACGGGACAGGGCTACGAGCAGTACTTC. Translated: CASATGQGYEQYF.

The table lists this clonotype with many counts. The chain's CDR3 is CASSRTSGRETQYF. The DNA for the CDR3 is TGTGCCAGCAGTAGGACTAGCGGGAGAGAGACCCAGTACTTC. This chain uses TRBV2 with TRBJ2-5; 13 nucleotides line up with TRBD2. V lost 5 bases to trimming and J lost 4 bases; unmatched junction nucleotides: 1. The CDR3 consists of 14 residues. Germline CDR1 and CDR2: SNHLY and FYNNEI.

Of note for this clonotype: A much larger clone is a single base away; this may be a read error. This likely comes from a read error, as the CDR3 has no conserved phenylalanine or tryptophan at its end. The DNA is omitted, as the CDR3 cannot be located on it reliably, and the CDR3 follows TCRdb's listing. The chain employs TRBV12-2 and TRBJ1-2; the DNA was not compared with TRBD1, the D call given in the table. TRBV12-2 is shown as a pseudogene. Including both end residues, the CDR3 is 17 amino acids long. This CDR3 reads CASRFWVPDRDTYGYTL.